A single sample gave rise to the 15 T cell receptor beta chains below, sequenced in a study of cytomegalovirus exposure and HLA in healthy donors. PCR involved 60 Vbeta and 13 Jbeta primers. Only in-frame clones appear in the TCRdb table, and some are missing; sequencing was by immunoSEQ multiplex PCR. The table includes 65,000 or so clones, 70% to 80% detected once. Sequenced input: PBMCs. Source of these receptors: a girl aged 10-17 years in good health and CMV-seropositive.

This chain uses TRBV25-1 with TRBJ1-1, with 8 bases identical to TRBD1. The germline V gene encodes CDR1 MGHDK and CDR2 SYGVNS. The V segment lost 7 bases and the J segment 4 bases; nucleotides outside the gene matches: 11. The CDR3 contains 15 residues. The CDR3 protein is CASTQPSTGGTEAFF. In DNA form, the CDR3 reads TGTGCCAGCACCCAACCGTCAACAGGGGGCACTGAAGCTTTCTTT.

The chain uses TRBV9 and TRBJ2-7; the match to TRBD1 covers 7 bases. The V and J ends lost 0 bases and 2 bases, in that order; junction bases with no gene match: 2. This CDR3 is 14 amino acids long. CDR1 is SGDLS and CDR2 is YYNGEE in the germline V gene. The DNA for the CDR3 is TGTGCCAGCAGCGTAGGACAGGGTCCCTACGAGCAGTACTTC. It specifies CASSVGQGPYEQYF.

This rearrangement joins TRBV29-1 to TRBJ2-7; TRBD2 might be the D (5 bases). Germline values: CDR1 SQVTM, CDR2 ANQGSEA. The CDR3 loop spans 12 amino acids. Trimming stripped 2 bases from V and 6 bases from J, with 11 bases between. The CDR3 nucleotides read TGCAGCGTTGAAAAGTCCCGGGGCGAGCAGTACTTC. This encodes CSVEKSRGEQYF.

The rearrangement joins TRBV5-6 to TRBJ2-1; 10 bases fit TRBD2. The CDR3 totals 16 residues. V shed 4 bases, J shed 9 bases, and the junction held 13 bases outside the gene matches. The germline CDR1 and CDR2 sequences are SGHDT and YYEEEE. CDR3 nucleotides: TGTGCCAGCAGCCGAATAGCGGGAGGAGGGTGGGGTGAGCAGTTCTTC. The encoded protein is CASSRIAGGGWGEQFF.

In its sample, this clone ranks as medium-sized. The DNA of the CDR3 is TGTGCCATCAGTGCCGAGACCGAAGCGGGCCGCACAGATACGCAGTATTTT. Protein sequence: CAISAETEAGRTDTQYF. The rearrangement joins TRBV10-3 to TRBJ2-3, with TRBD2 as a possible D gene (6 bases). The length of the CDR3 is 17 residues. Germline V gene sequence: CDR1 ENHRY, CDR2 SYGVKD. With 4 bases removed from V and 1 base from J, the gap between germline ends came to 18 bases.

In this sample, this clone turned up once. The chain has TRBV28 and TRBJ1-1; D remains ambiguous. CDR3 length equals 12 residues. The germline V gene has CDR1 MDHEN and CDR2 SYDVKM. Trimming pared 8 bases from V and 3 bases from J, leaving 10 bases between. DNA for the CDR3: TGTGCCAGCTTCTCACGAGACACTGAAGCTTTCTTT. Amino acid sequence: CASFSRDTEAFF.

This sequence joins TRBV9 and TRBJ1-6, with D perhaps TRBD1 (5 bases). Germline V gene data show CDR1 as SGDLS and CDR2 as YYNGEE. With 0 bases removed from V and 7 bases from J, the gap between germline ends came to 11 bases. The CDR3 is 15 amino acids. The CDR3 reads CASSVGTTGNSPLHF. CDR3 DNA: TGTGCCAGCAGCGTAGGGACAACTGGGAATTCACCCCTCCACTTT.

The chain couples TRBV29-1 to TRBJ2-2; D unclear. This CDR3 has 13 amino acids. Germline CDR1 and CDR2: SQVTM and ANQGSEA. V was clipped by 6 bases and J by 4 bases, with 12 bases between them. The CDR3 is CSVHSGGTGELFF. For the CDR3, the DNA is TGCAGCGTCCACTCTGGTGGCACCGGGGAGCTGTTTTTT.

A single count supports this clone. The chain employs TRBV29-1 and TRBJ1-1; 9 nucleotides match TRBD1. Losses at the gene ends were 7 bases for V and 4 bases for J; bases not matched to a gene: 7. There are 13 residues in the CDR3. Per the germline V gene, CDR1 is SQVTM and CDR2 is ANQGSEA. CDR3 bases: TGCAGCGGAACAGGGGGCAAGAGCACTGAAGCTTTCTTT. It specifies CSGTGGKSTEAFF.

This clone was counted once. This sequence joins TRBV27 and TRBJ1-1; no firm D call. This CDR3 is built from 13 residues. With 1 base removed from V and 6 bases from J, the gap between germline ends came to 9 bases. Germline V gene lookup returns CDR1 MNHEY and CDR2 SMNVEV (reference sequence). The chain's CDR3 is CASSLFRGAEAFF. The CDR3 nucleotides read TGTGCCAGCAGTTTATTTCGGGGAGCTGAAGCTTTCTTT.

V is TRBV28 and J is TRBJ2-3, with TRBD2 identical over 7 bases. With V trimmed by 6 bases and J by 4 bases, 13 bases remained unmatched. The CDR3 length is 16 residues. Germline V gives CDR1 MDHEN, CDR2 SYDVKM. The CDR3 spells CASRQITGTISDTQYF. The CDR3 region has the DNA TGTGCCAGCAGACAGATAACCGGGACTATTTCAGATACGCAGTATTTT.

CDR3 coding DNA: TGCAGTGCTAGTTGGGGGCAATGGGTGTTTTTT. This encodes CSASWGQWVFF. The chain links TRBV20-1 to TRBJ1-4; maybe TRBD1 (6 bases). This CDR3 has 11 amino acids. Per germline, CDR1 DFQATT and CDR2 SNEGSKA (reference sequence). V lost 3 bases to trimming and J lost 15 bases, with 14 bases between them.

This rearrangement joins TRBV7-7 to TRBJ2-5; a weak D match, TRBD2 (5 bases). Trimming removed 5 bases at V and 5 bases at J, with 12 bases between. Germline lookup yields CDR1 SSHAT and CDR2 FNYEAQ (reference sequence). CDR3 length: 13 residues. The DNA of the CDR3 is TGTGCCAGCAGCCGCGGACTGGGGGAGACCCAGTACTTC. It translates to CASSRGLGETQYF.

The genes are TRBV27 and TRBJ2-5, with D perhaps TRBD1 (6 bases). V lost 5 bases and J lost 0, with 13 bases in between. This CDR3 has 15 amino acids. Germline lookup yields CDR1 MNHEY and CDR2 SMNVEV (reference sequence). CDR3 DNA: TGTGCCAGCAGTCCATCTGGACAGTACCAAGAGACCCAGTACTTC. It codes for CASSPSGQYQETQYF.

The V and J genes are TRBV28 and TRBJ1-4; D remains unclear. V gave up 2 bases and J gave up 8 bases, with 6 bases separating them. Germline loops: CDR1 MDHEN, CDR2 SYDVKM. This CDR3 contains 12 residues. This CDR3 is CASSLREEKLFF. The CDR3 DNA is TGTGCCAGCAGTTTAAGGGAGGAAAAACTGTTTTTT.